The 31 T cell receptor beta chains given below trace back to one sample, sequenced in a study of cytomegalovirus exposure and HLA in healthy donors. PCR involved 60 Vbeta and 13 Jbeta primers. Clones were read by immunoSEQ multiplex PCR, and TCRdb kept only the in-frame ones, dropping some. Among fewer than 110,000 clones listed, approximately 79% were seen once. The sequenced sample was PBMCs. These receptors all come from a woman between 40 and 50 years old in good health and CMV-seropositive.

This clone showed up just a few times. The chain joins TRBV4-3 to TRBJ1-6; 8 nucleotides match TRBD1. The CDR3 totals 16 residues. J was trimmed by 6 bases and V by 0 bases; bases with no gene match: 4. The germline V gene has CDR1 LGHNA and CDR2 YSLEER. DNA for the CDR3: TGCGCCAGCAGCCAAGAAGGCACAGGGGGTAATTCACCCCTCCACTTT. Encoded protein: CASSQEGTGGNSPLHF.

The chain links TRBV30 to TRBJ2-3; D unclear. From germline, CDR1 is GTSNPN and CDR2 SVGIG (reference sequence). This CDR3 region has 14 residues. V was shortened by 4 bases and J by 0 bases, with 11 bases between the two germline ends. CDR3 sequence (DNA): TGTGCCTGGACCTATGCCACTAGCACAGATACGCAGTATTTT. This encodes CAWTYATSTDTQYF.

V and J are TRBV7-2 and TRBJ2-2; unclear D gene. The CDR3 covers 16 residues. CDR1 is SGHTA and CDR2 is FQGNSA in the germline V gene. Trimming left V 1 base short and J 1 base short, with 10 bases between. CDR3 DNA sequence: TGTGCCAGCAGCTTAGGATCGGCGGTGAACACCGGGGAGCTGTTTTTT. Protein sequence: CASSLGSAVNTGELFF.

The chain uses TRBV10-3 and TRBJ1-1, with D unclear. V shed 10 bases and J shed 2 bases, with 11 bases lying between them. The CDR3 is 12 residues long. The V gene's germline CDR1 is ENHRY and CDR2 SYGVKD. The DNA for the CDR3 is TGTGCCACGCAGGCGTTAAACACTGAAGCTTTCTTT. Amino acids: CATQALNTEAFF.

The gene calls are TRBV4-2 and TRBJ1-1; 7 bases fit TRBD1. From germline, CDR1 is LGHNA and CDR2 YNFKEQ. After removal of 5 bases from V and 3 bases from J, the junction contained 6 bases not matched to a gene. The length of the CDR3 is 14 residues. The CDR3 bases are TGTGCCAGCAGCGACAGCAGGGGGGACACTGAAGCTTTCTTT. This translates into CASSDSRGDTEAFF.

The chain links TRBV19 to TRBJ1-5; possible D gene TRBD1, 6 bases. Germline V CDR1 and CDR2: LNHDA, SQIVND (reference sequence). The CDR3 totals 16 residues. Trimming shortened V by 6 bases and J by 2 bases, and 17 bases separated the two germline ends. This CDR3 is CASSRGGTIGNQPQHF. Here the CDR3 DNA reads TGTGCCAGTAGCCGGGGGGGCACGATTGGCAATCAGCCCCAGCATTTT.

This clone has only a few counts. CDR3 DNA: TGTGCCAGCAGCTTAGAGAGCGGGGTGGTGACCCAGTACTTC. Translating it yields CASSLESGVVTQYF. V usage is TRBV7-2 and J usage is TRBJ2-5, with 7 bases identical to TRBD2. J lost 7 bases, V lost 1 base, and 6 bases had no gene match. This CDR3 region has 14 residues. Germline CDR1 SGHTA, CDR2 FQGNSA. The full variable domain, in which reference TRBV7-2 and TRBJ2-5 provide the parts outside the CDR3, is GAGVSQSPSNKVTEKGKDVELRCDPISGHTALYWYRQSLGQGLEFLIYFQGNSAPDKSGLPSDRFSAERTGGSVSTLTIQRTQQEDSAVYLCASSLESGVVTQYFGPGTRLLVL.

The rearrangement uses TRBV6-5 and TRBJ1-2; D may be TRBD1 (5 bases). Trimming shortened V by 4 bases and J by 6 bases, and 18 bases separated the two germline ends. The germline V gene has CDR1 MNHEY and CDR2 SVGAGI. The CDR3 has 15 amino acids. CDR3 in amino acids: CASSSMGGRSHGYTF. Written as DNA, the CDR3 is TGTGCCAGCAGTTCCATGGGGGGTAGGAGCCATGGCTACACCTTC.

V is TRBV7-9 and J is TRBJ2-7; D is uncertain. CDR3 size: 16 residues. Trimming cost V 5 bases and J 1 base, with 18 bases left between them. CDR1 SEHNR and CDR2 FQNEAQ come from the germline V gene (reference sequence). Written as DNA, the CDR3 is TGTGCCAGCAGCCCTAACAGAGTTAGAGAGTCCTACGAGCAGTACTTC. This codes for CASSPNRVRESYEQYF.

This sequence joins TRBV5-1 and TRBJ2-5; tentatively, D is TRBD1 (6 bases). The CDR3 runs to 16 residues. With 4 bases removed from V and 2 bases from J, the gap between germline ends came to 18 bases. Germline V gene sequence: CDR1 SGHRS, CDR2 YFSETQ. The CDR3 DNA reads TGCGCCAGCAGCCCTAGATACAGGGTTCCACAAGAGACCCAGTACTTC. Translation: CASSPRYRVPQETQYF.

The rearrangement joins TRBV2 to TRBJ1-5, with 11 nucleotides matching TRBD1. The CDR3 has 17 residues. Germline V gene data show CDR1 as SNHLY and CDR2 as FYNNEI. After removal of 5 bases from V and 0 bases from J, the junction contained 6 bases not matched to a gene. The chain's CDR3 is CASSTGTGGYSNQPQHF. The CDR3 DNA is TGTGCCAGCAGTACCGGGACAGGGGGATATAGCAATCAGCCCCAGCATTTT. The whole variable domain, remainder taken from reference TRBV2 and TRBJ1-5, is EPEVTQTPSHQVTQMGQEVILRCVPISNHLYFYWYRQILGQKVEFLVSFYNNEISEKSEIFDDQFSVERPDGSNFTLKIRSTKLEDSAMYFCASSTGTGGYSNQPQHFGDGTRLSIL.

V and J are TRBV29-1 and TRBJ2-7, with a possible D match to TRBD2 (7 bases). Germline-derived CDR1 and CDR2 are SQVTM and ANQGSEA. Trimming pared 5 bases from V and 3 bases from J, leaving 14 bases between. The length of the CDR3 is 13 residues. The CDR3 bases are TGCAGCGTTAAAAGGGAGGGGGGCTACGAGCAGTACTTC. Protein: CSVKREGGYEQYF.

The rearrangement joins TRBV30 to TRBJ2-7; 11 nucleotides agree with TRBD2. This CDR3 region has 16 residues. Germline V gene sequence: CDR1 GTSNPN, CDR2 SVGIG (reference sequence). J lost 6 bases, V lost 2 bases, and 12 bases had no gene match. Here the CDR3 reads CAWSSLTSGGFLEQYF. The CDR3 region has the DNA TGTGCCTGGAGTTCCCTTACTAGCGGGGGTTTCCTCGAGCAGTACTTC.

This chain links TRBV6-6 with TRBJ1-2; no clear D gene. V was trimmed by 7 bases and J by 7 bases, leaving 13 bases between them. Per germline, CDR1 MNHNY and CDR2 SVGAGI (reference sequence). The CDR3 spans 12 residues. The CDR3 protein is CASTPRRAGYTF. CDR3 in DNA: TGTGCCAGCACCCCCCGGAGGGCTGGCTACACCTTC.

V gene TRBV19 combines with J gene TRBJ2-7; 9 bases are shared with TRBD2. The V and J ends lost 10 bases and 1 base, in that order; junction bases with no gene match: 5. Germline V gene sequence: CDR1 LNHDA, CDR2 SQIVND (reference sequence). CDR3 length equals 13 residues. The DNA for the CDR3 is TGTGCCACGAGCGGGGGGCCTTCCTACGAGCAGTACTTC. Translated, it gives CATSGGPSYEQYF.

This chain uses TRBV28 with TRBJ1-6, with D unclear. Germline CDR1 and CDR2: MDHEN and SYDVKM. This CDR3 spans 14 amino acids. V shed 6 bases and J shed 9 bases, with 15 bases lying between them. The CDR3 bases are TGTGCCAGCAGATCCGGGAGTAAGGTTTCACCCCTCCACTTT. Translating gives CASRSGSKVSPLHF.

The J gene is TRBJ1-5, the V gene TRBV4-1; 8 bases are shared with TRBD1. V gave up 4 bases and J gave up 0 bases; unmatched junction bases: 8. From germline, CDR1 is MGHRA and CDR2 YSYEKL. The CDR3 totals 17 residues. CDR3 DNA sequence: TGCGCCAGCAGCCCAAGATCGACAGGGGATAGCAATCAGCCCCAGCATTTT. Its protein product is CASSPRSTGDSNQPQHF.

V is TRBV2 and J is TRBJ2-5, with 8 bases that match TRBD2. CDR1 is SNHLY, CDR2 FYNNEI, per germline. The V gene end was trimmed by 4 bases and the J gene end by 5 bases; junction bases not matched to a gene: 0. The CDR3 has 12 amino acids. As DNA, the CDR3 is TGTGCCAGCAGTGGACTAGCGGAGACCCAGTACTTC. Translation: CASSGLAETQYF.

CDR3 DNA sequence: TGTGCCAGCAGCCAAGGATGGAGCAGTGGCACCGGGGAGCTGTTTTTT. Translated: CASSQGWSSGTGELFF. The chain employs TRBV4-2 and TRBJ2-2; D is unclear. The CDR3 has 16 amino acids. Germline lookup yields CDR1 LGHNA and CDR2 YNFKEQ. The ends were cut back, 1 base at V and 4 bases at J, with 13 bases in the middle.

Note on this clone: The sample carries other DNA sequences with the same CDR3. The V call is TRBV30, the J call TRBJ1-4; no firm D call. V was cut by 4 bases and J by 7 bases, with 13 bases left in between. Germline lookup yields CDR1 GTSNPN and CDR2 SVGIG (reference sequence). CDR3 length: 13 residues. CDR3 nucleotides: TGTGCCTGGACGGTACAGAGCGGTGAAAAACTGTTTTTT. It yields the protein CAWTVQSGEKLFF.

The chain carries TRBV27 and TRBJ2-2; 9 bases are shared with TRBD1. V gave up 4 bases and J gave up 3 bases; unmatched junction bases: 3. The V gene's germline CDR1 is MNHEY and CDR2 SMNVEV (reference sequence). The CDR3 is made up of 15 amino acids. CDR3 bases: TGTGCCAGCAGTTCCGACAGGGGGGACACCGGGGAGCTGTTTTTT. Its translation is CASSSDRGDTGELFF.

The chain couples TRBV28 to TRBJ1-1; D perhaps matches TRBD1 (5 bases). Per the germline V gene, CDR1 is MDHEN and CDR2 is SYDVKM. The CDR3 has 13 residues. Trimming removed 5 bases at V and 5 bases at J, with 12 bases between. CDR3 sequence: CASSLPGGTEAFF. The CDR3 DNA reads TGTGCCAGCAGTCTCCCCGGGGGGACTGAAGCTTTCTTT.

The chain couples TRBV5-4 to TRBJ2-1; D is perhaps TRBD1 (5 bases). The length of the CDR3 is 13 residues. Germline CDR1 and CDR2: SGHNT and YYREEE (reference sequence). V dropped 5 bases and J dropped 4 bases, with 10 bases sitting between them. CDR3 bases: TGTGCCAGCAGGCCCGACAGTTACAATGAGCAGTTCTTC. Amino acids: CASRPDSYNEQFF.

The J gene is TRBJ2-1, the V gene TRBV6-5; TRBD2 might be the D (5 bases). V lost 2 bases and J lost 6, with 8 bases in between. Looked up from germline, CDR1 is MNHEY and CDR2 is SVGAGI. The CDR3 covers 13 residues. This CDR3 is CASSYRGPNEQFF. In DNA form, the CDR3 reads TGTGCCAGCAGTTACCGAGGGCCCAATGAGCAGTTCTTC.

The J gene is TRBJ2-4, the V gene TRBV5-1; a possible D gene is TRBD1 (7 bases). Between the trimmed V and J ends, which lost 1 base and 1 base, there was a span of 15 bases. From germline, CDR1 is SGHRS and CDR2 YFSETQ. The CDR3 totals 17 residues. CDR3 sequence: CASSLLGPGGAKNIQYF. CDR3 bases: TGCGCCAGCAGCTTGCTCGGGCCAGGGGGGGCCAAAAACATTCAGTACTTC.

The genes are TRBV5-1 and TRBJ1-1, with 7 bases matching TRBD1. Germline CDR1 SGHRS, CDR2 YFSETQ. V trimming: 0 bases; J trimming: 0 bases; junction bases outside the gene matches: 5. This CDR3 region has 16 residues. Written as DNA, the CDR3 is TGCGCCAGCAGCTTGGCAGGGGGGAACATGAACACTGAAGCTTTCTTT. Translating it yields CASSLAGGNMNTEAFF. The entire variable domain, with the rest obtained from reference TRBV5-1 and TRBJ1-1, is as follows: KAGVTQTPRYLIKTRGQQVTLSCSPISGHRSVSWYQQTPGQGLQFLFEYFSETQRNKGNFPGRFSGRQFSNSRSEMNVSTLELGDSALYLCASSLAGGNMNTEAFFGQGTRLTVV.

The rearrangement links TRBV5-1 to TRBJ2-7; D is possibly TRBD2 (6 bases). V lost 0 bases and J 0 bases, leaving 10 bases between the germline ends. Looked up from germline, CDR1 is SGHRS and CDR2 is YFSETQ. CDR3 length: 15 amino acids. In nucleotides, the CDR3 is TGCGCCAGCAGCTTGGAGGCGGGGAGCTCCTACGAGCAGTACTTC. Translating it yields CASSLEAGSSYEQYF.

This clone turned up a few times. The CDR3 coding sequence is TGTGCCAGCAAAGTGACACGAGCTTTCTTT. Its translation: CASKVTRAFF. The chain joins TRBV2 to TRBJ1-1; D ambiguous. The CDR3 spans 10 residues. V shed 7 bases and J shed 10 bases, with 10 bases lying between them. Germline V gives CDR1 SNHLY, CDR2 FYNNEI.

The table lists this clone with a few counts. This chain joins TRBV9 and TRBJ2-3; D possibly corresponds to TRBD1 (5 bases). V was cut by 2 bases and J by 1 base, with 8 bases left in between. The CDR3 contains 14 residues. Germline CDR1 is SGDLS and CDR2 is YYNGEE. CDR3 residues: CASSVQQGTDTQYF. CDR3 sequence (DNA): TGTGCCAGCAGCGTCCAACAGGGCACAGATACGCAGTATTTT.

The chain has TRBV30 and TRBJ1-6; D gene ambiguous. Germline V CDR1 and CDR2: GTSNPN, SVGIG (reference sequence). This CDR3 is built from 14 residues. V was clipped by 5 bases and J by 8 bases, with 16 bases between them. CDR3 in DNA: TGTGCCTGGCGCCGGGGTTTTGGTGATTCACCCCTCCACTTT. The encoded protein is CAWRRGFGDSPLHF.

This rearrangement joins TRBV6-1 to TRBJ2-1, with TRBD1 matching over 10 bases. The CDR3 is 16 amino acids. After removal of 4 bases from V and 2 bases from J, the junction contained 5 bases not matched to a gene. CDR1 and CDR2 (germline): MNHNS, SASEGT. CDR3 in DNA: TGTGCCAGCAGTGTGTCCGGGACAGGGGCCTACAATGAGCAGTTCTTC. As protein: CASSVSGTGAYNEQFF.